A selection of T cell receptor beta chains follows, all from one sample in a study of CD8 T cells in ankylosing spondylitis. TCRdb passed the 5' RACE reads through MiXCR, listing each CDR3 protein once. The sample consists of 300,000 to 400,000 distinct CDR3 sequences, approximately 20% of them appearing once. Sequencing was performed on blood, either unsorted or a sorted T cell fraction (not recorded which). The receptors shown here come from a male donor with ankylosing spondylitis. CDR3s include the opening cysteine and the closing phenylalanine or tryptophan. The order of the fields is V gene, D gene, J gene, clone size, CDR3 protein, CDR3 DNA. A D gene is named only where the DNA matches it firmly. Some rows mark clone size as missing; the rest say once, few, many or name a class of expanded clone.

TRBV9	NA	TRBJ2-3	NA	CASSPSLGGDTQYF	TGTGCCAGCAGCCCCTCCCTAGGGGGAGATACGCAGTATTTT
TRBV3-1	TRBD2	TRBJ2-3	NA	CASSHLAGRGTDTQYF	TGTGCCAGCAGCCATCTAGCGGGAAGGGGCACAGATACGCAGTATTTT
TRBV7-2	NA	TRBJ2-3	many	CASSHEGRVMDTQYF	TGTGCCAGCAGCCACGAAGGGAGAGTAATGGATACGCAGTATTTT
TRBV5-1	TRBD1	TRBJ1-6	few	CASRIGGRNSPLHF	TGCGCCAGCAGGATAGGGGGCCGCAATTCACCCCTCCACTTT
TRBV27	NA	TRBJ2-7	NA	CASSNQAGRNEQYF	TGTGCCAGCAGTAATCAGGCAGGGCGAAACGAGCAGTACTTC
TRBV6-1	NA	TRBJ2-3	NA	CASRPGAGVITDTQYF	TGTGCCAGCAGGCCCGGGGCAGGGGTTATCACAGATACGCAGTATTTT
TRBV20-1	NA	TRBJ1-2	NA	CSARVGGHGYTF	TGCAGTGCTAGAGTAGGGGGGCATGGCTACACCTTC
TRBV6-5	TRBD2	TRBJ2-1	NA	CASSYMRVAGVYNEQFF	TGTGCCAGCAGTTACATGAGGGTAGCGGGTGTCTACAATGAGCAGTTCTTC
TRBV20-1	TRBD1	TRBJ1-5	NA	CSAADRVNQPQHF	TGCAGTGCTGCTGACAGGGTAAATCAGCCCCAGCATTTT
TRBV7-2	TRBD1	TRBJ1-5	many	CASSGQGNGNQPQHF	TGTGCCAGCAGCGGACAGGGAAACGGCAATCAGCCCCAGCATTTT
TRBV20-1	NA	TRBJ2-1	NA	CSASVSPSSTNEQFF	TGCAGTGCTAGTGTGTCCCCTTCCTCAACCAATGAGCAGTTCTTC
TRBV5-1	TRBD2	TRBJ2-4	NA	CASSLIPGGPDIQYF	TGCGCCAGCAGCTTGATCCCGGGAGGGCCCGACATTCAGTACTTC
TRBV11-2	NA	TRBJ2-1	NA	CASSLGMTGYNEQFF	TGTGCCAGCAGCTTAGGAATGACAGGCTACAATGAGCAGTTCTTC
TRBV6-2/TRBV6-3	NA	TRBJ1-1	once	CASTLSMLLNTEAFF	TGTGCCAGCACCCTTTCAATGCTATTGAACACTGAAGCTTTCTTT
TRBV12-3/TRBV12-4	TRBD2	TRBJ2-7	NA	CASSLIAGVPEQYF	TGTGCCAGCAGTTTAATAGCGGGAGTCCCCGAGCAGTACTTC
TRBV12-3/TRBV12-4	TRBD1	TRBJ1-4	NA	CASSLGSRDSEKLFF	TGTGCCAGCAGTTTAGGGTCCCGGGACAGTGAAAAACTGTTTTTT
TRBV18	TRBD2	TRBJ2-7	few	CASSPGPAGEQYF	TGTGCCAGCTCTCCCGGTCCAGCGGGGGAGCAGTACTTC
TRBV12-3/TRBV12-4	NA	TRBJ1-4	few	CASSYGIWEKLFF	TGTGCCAGCAGTTACGGGATTTGGGAAAAACTGTTTTTT
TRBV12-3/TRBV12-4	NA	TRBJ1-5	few	CASSRQVGLDQPQHF	TGTGCCAGCAGCCGTCAGGTTGGTTTGGATCAGCCCCAGCATTTT
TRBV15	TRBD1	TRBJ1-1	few	CATSRSTGVNTEAFF	TGTGCCACCAGCAGGTCGACAGGGGTGAACACTGAAGCTTTCTTT
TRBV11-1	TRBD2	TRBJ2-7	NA	CASSRAPIAGAPYEQYF	TGTGCCAGCAGCCGGGCCCCAATAGCGGGAGCCCCATACGAGCAGTACTTC
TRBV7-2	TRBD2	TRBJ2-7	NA	CASSQTSGPDEQYF	TGTGCCAGCAGCCAAACTAGCGGGCCGGACGAGCAGTACTTC
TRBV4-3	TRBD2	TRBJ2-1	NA	CASSRQLAAPRGNEQFF	TGCGCCAGCAGCCGCCAACTAGCGGCTCCCCGGGGCAATGAGCAGTTCTTC
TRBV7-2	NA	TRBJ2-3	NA	CASSLVVLATDTQYF	TGTGCCAGCAGCTTAGTGGTCCTAGCGACGGATACGCAGTATTTT
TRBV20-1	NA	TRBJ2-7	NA	CSASWGSPYEQYF	TGCAGTGCTAGTTGGGGATCCCCCTACGAGCAGTACTTC
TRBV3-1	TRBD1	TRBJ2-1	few	CASSQVRRGTGENEQFF	TGTGCCAGCAGCCAAGTTCGCCGAGGGACAGGGGAAAATGAGCAGTTCTTC
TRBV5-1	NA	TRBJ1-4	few	CASSPGGHREKLFF	TGCGCCAGCAGCCCGGGGGGCCATCGCGAAAAACTGTTTTTT
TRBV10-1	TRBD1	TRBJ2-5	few	CASSESRQGHETQYF	TGCGCCAGCAGTGAGTCCCGACAGGGGCACGAGACCCAGTACTTC
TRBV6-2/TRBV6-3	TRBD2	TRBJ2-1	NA	CASSYSSLAGDEQFF	TGTGCCAGCAGTTACTCGAGCCTAGCGGGAGATGAGCAGTTCTTC
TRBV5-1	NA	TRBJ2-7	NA	CASSFNGPDEQYF	TGCGCCAGCAGCTTTAATGGCCCGGACGAGCAGTACTTC
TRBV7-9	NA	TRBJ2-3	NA	CASRRGREPDTQYF	TGTGCCAGCAGGAGGGGGCGGGAGCCAGATACGCAGTATTTT
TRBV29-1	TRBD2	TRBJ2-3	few	CSSGTSGWNTQYF	TGCAGCTCTGGGACTAGCGGATGGAATACGCAGTATTTT
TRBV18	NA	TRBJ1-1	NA	CASSQKIGNTEAFF	TGTGCCAGCTCCCAGAAGATCGGGAACACTGAAGCTTTCTTT
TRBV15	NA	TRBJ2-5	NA	CATSRDPTAQETQYF	TGTGCCACCAGCAGAGATCCCACTGCCCAAGAGACCCAGTACTTC
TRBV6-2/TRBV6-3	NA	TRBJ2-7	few	CASREEGPYEQYF	TGTGCCAGCAGGGAGGAGGGCCCCTACGAGCAGTACTTC
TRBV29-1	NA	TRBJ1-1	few	CSVLVTANTEAFF	TGCAGCGTTTTGGTGACAGCTAACACTGAAGCTTTCTTT
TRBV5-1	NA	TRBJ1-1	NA	CASSLLSTNTEAFF	TGCGCCAGCAGCTTGCTTTCAACGAACACTGAAGCTTTCTTT
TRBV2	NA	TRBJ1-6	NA	CASRFEIGINSPLHF	TGTGCCAGCCGGTTCGAGATCGGGATCAATTCACCCCTCCACTTT
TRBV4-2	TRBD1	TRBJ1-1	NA	CASSQADRDTTEAFF	TGTGCCAGCAGCCAAGCGGACAGGGATACCACTGAAGCTTTCTTT
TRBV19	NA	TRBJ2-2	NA	CASSRTPGTYTGELFF	TGTGCCAGTAGTCGAACTCCCGGGACGTACACCGGGGAGCTGTTTTTT
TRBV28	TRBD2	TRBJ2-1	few	CASSIRTSGRGEQFF	TGTGCCAGCAGTATCCGGACTAGCGGGAGAGGGGAGCAGTTCTTC
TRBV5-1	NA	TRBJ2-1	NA	CASSPTAVSYNEQFF	TGCGCCAGCAGCCCGACCGCTGTCTCCTACAATGAGCAGTTCTTC
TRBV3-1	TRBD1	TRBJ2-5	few	CASSQTGNQETQYF	TGTGCCAGCAGCCAGACAGGGAACCAAGAGACCCAGTACTTC
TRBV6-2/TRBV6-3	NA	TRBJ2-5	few	CASSTAGWNPVRETQYF	TGTGCCAGCAGTACCGCGGGATGGAATCCCGTTAGGGAGACCCAGTACTTC
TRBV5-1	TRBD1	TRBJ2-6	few	CASSLGQGVFAGANVLTF	TGCGCCAGCAGCCTCGGACAGGGAGTGTTTGCTGGGGCCAACGTCCTGACTTTC
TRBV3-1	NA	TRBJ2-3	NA	CASSLSPGTRGPGTTQYF	TGTGCCAGCAGCCTTTCCCCCGGGACTAGGGGGCCGGGGACTACGCAGTATTTT
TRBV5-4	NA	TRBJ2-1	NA	CASSLTDEQFF	TGTGCCAGCAGCTTGACCGATGAGCAGTTCTTC
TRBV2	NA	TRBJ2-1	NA	CASNGRFGTSHNEQFF	TGTGCCAGCAACGGCCGGTTCGGGACTTCCCACAATGAGCAGTTCTTC
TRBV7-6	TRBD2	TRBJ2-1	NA	CASSLLTSGGYNEQFF	TGTGCCAGCAGCCTGCTCACTAGCGGGGGGTACAATGAGCAGTTCTTC
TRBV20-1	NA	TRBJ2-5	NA	CSALEETQYF	TGCAGTGCTCTAGAGGAGACCCAGTACTTC
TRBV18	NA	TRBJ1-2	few	CASSPPGAPFSGYGYTF	TGTGCCAGCTCACCTCCCGGGGCCCCCTTTTCCGGCTATGGCTACACCTTC
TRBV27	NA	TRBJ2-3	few	CASSLSRGPVQDTQYF	TGTGCCAGCAGTTTATCCCGAGGACCCGTTCAGGATACGCAGTATTTT
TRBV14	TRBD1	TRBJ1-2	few	CASSPDRGRGGYTF	TGTGCCAGCAGCCCGGACAGGGGCAGGGGTGGCTACACCTTC